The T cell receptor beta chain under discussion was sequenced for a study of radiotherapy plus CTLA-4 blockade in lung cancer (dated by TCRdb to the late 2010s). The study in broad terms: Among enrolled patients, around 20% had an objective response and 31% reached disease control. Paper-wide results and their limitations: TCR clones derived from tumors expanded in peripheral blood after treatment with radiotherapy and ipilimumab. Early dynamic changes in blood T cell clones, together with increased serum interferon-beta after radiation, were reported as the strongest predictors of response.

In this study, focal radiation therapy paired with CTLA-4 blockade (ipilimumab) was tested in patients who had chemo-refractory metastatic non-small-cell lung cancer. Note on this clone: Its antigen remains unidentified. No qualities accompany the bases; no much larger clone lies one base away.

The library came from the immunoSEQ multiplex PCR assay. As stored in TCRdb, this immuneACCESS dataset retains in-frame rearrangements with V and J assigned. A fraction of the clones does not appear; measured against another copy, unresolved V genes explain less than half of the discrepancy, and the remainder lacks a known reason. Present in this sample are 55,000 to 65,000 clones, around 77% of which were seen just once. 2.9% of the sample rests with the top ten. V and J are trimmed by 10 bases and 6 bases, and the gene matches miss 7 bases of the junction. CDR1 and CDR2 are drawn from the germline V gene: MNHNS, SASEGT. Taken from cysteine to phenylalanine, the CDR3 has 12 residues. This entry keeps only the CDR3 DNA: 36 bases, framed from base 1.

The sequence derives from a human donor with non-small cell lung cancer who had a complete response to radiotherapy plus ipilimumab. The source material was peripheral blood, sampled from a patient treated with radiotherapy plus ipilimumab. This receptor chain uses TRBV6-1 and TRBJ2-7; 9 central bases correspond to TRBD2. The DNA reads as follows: TGTGCCACGGGACTAGCTGCCTTCGAGCAGTACTTC. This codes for CATGLAAFEQYF.